This T cell receptor (beta chain) was documented in a study of blood T cell repertoires in COVID-19 (dated by TCRdb to between 2020 and 2021). For context, the study as a whole: Collaborator samples came from the United States, Italy and Spain and covered acute and convalescent phases of COVID-19. The prospective study material was composed of cDNA or gDNA derived from T cells, B-cell-depleted T cells, or PBMCs. The sample metadata nearly always contained a de-identified subject ID, COVID-19 status, age in years and sex. The repertoires were released in a freely available public database intended as a resource for research on the immune response to SARS-CoV-2. HLA class I and class II types, where available, came from metadata supplied by the sample provider rather than from assay-based typing. Subjects who had been exposed to COVID-19, were actively infected with it, or had recovered from it provided the deeply sampled blood TCRbeta repertoires that made up the dataset. The samples were drawn from two sources: the first 160 participants of the ongoing ImmuneRACE study, and 1,254 subjects contributed by 6 global collaborators. Overall results and qualifications from the work: Clinical and demographic metadata were provided uncurated, with the amount varying by source and participant.

The CDR3 starts with the cysteine, ends with the phenylalanine, and has 11 residues. The entry retains the CDR3 DNA only, 33 bases that are in frame from base 1. Trimming at the junction amounts to 7 bases on V and 7 bases on J, and the germline ends lie 8 bases apart. Note on this clone: It has no known antigen specificity. The record has no base qualities; no much larger clone is one base away.

Each collaborating institution followed its own protocols to collect whole blood in K2EDTA tubes. For TCRbeta analysis, collaborators shipped samples as frozen whole blood, isolated PBMCs, or DNA extracted from either of those sample types. TCRbeta CDR3 regions were amplified from genomic DNA by means of the immunoSEQ Assay, a bias-controlled multiplex PCR. The study's own analysis went as follows. The number of nucleated cells in each sample was estimated by amplification of reference gene primers within the assay. To quantify the absolute abundance of each unique TCRbeta CDR3 rearrangement, sequence reads were collapsed and filtered. Productive Simpson clonality was computed per sample as the square root of Simpson's diversity index over productive rearrangements. In TCRdb, the immuneACCESS table is reduced to in-frame sequences with V and J assigned. These tables do not hold every clone; where another copy was compared, an unresolved V gene accounts for under half, and the others remain unexplained. V, J and clone size are those of that table, while D and trimming were read from the DNA. This sample lists roughly 280,000 clones; around 86% were detected once. Of the sample, about 4% falls within the top ten clones.

The sequenced sample consisted of peripheral blood. The TCR comes from a young man with active or convalescent COVID-19. This receptor chain uses TRBV12-3 or TRBV12-4 and TRBJ2-1, with no confidently assigned D gene. The DNA sequence is TGTGCCAGCATCGACGGGAATGAGCAGTTCTTC. It translates to CASIDGNEQFF.